Below are 29 T cell receptor beta chains sequenced from a single sample in a study of shared clonotypes between healthy human individuals. Naive CD8 isolation took CD45RO-negative cells positively selected for CCR7 and excluded terminally differentiated effector memory CD45RA+ cells. Libraries were prepared by immunoSEQ multiplex PCR; TCRdb keeps only in-frame clonotypes and omits some of them. The top ten clones hold approximately 1.6% of a sample with roughly 2,000,000 clones, just over 90% of them seen once. The sequenced material came from naive CD8+ T cells from PBMCs. The source of these receptors is a man aged 18-30 years in good health. Some clones in this sample may be carry-over from other donors' samples.

The DNA for the CDR3 is TGTGCCAGCAGCTTAGTTACTAGCGGGCCCCTTCACAATGAGCAGTTCTTC. The encoded protein is CASSLVTSGPLHNEQFF. The chain is built from TRBV11-1 and TRBJ2-1; the match to TRBD2 covers 9 bases. CDR3 length: 17 amino acids. V was pared by 1 base and J by 5 bases, with 9 bases of the junction left unmatched. Germline V gene sequence: CDR1 SGHAT, CDR2 FQDESV (reference sequence).

Concerning this clone: Other DNA sequences in this specimen translate into the identical CDR3. V and J are TRBV7-8 and TRBJ2-7, with D perhaps matching TRBD2 (6 bases). The CDR3 contains 14 residues. Trimming shortened V by 0 bases and J by 1 base, and 7 bases separated the two germline ends. Germline values: CDR1 SGHVS, CDR2 FQNEAQ. CDR3 sequence (DNA): TGTGCCAGCAGCTTAGCCGGGACTTCCTACGAGCAGTACTTC. It translates to CASSLAGTSYEQYF.

The genes are TRBV29-1 and TRBJ2-7; no reliable D call. The V and J ends lost 6 bases and 2 bases respectively, with 20 bases between them. This CDR3 has 15 amino acids. Germline V gene data show CDR1 as SQVTM and CDR2 as ANQGSEA. CDR3 coding DNA: TGCAGCGTCACTCCCCCCGAGGCCACTGCCTACGAGCAGTACTTC. Protein product: CSVTPPEATAYEQYF.

The CDR3 loop is CASWKALLDTQYF. DNA for the CDR3: TGTGCCAGCTGGAAGGCTCTCCTAGATACGCAGTATTTT. The gene calls are TRBV7-2 and TRBJ2-3; D remains ambiguous. There are 13 residues in the CDR3. CDR1 and CDR2 (germline): SGHTA, FQGNSA. Deletions cut 8 bases from V and 5 bases from J, with 14 bases between.

CDR3 in amino acids: CASSFGIAGRTDTQYF. The CDR3 nucleotides are TGTGCCAGCAGTTTCGGAATAGCGGGGCGCACAGATACGCAGTATTTT. This chain connects TRBV28 to TRBJ2-3, with 8 nucleotides matching TRBD2. CDR1 and CDR2 from the germline V gene are MDHEN and SYDVKM. The junction had 6 bases not matched to a gene; V was cut back by 3 bases and J by 1 base. The CDR3 consists of 16 residues.

V gene TRBV6-1 combines with J gene TRBJ2-1, with D perhaps matching TRBD1 (6 bases). The CDR3 has 16 residues. Germline V CDR1 and CDR2: MNHNS, SASEGT. V was pared by 3 bases and J by 2 bases, with 14 bases between. As DNA, the CDR3 is TGTGCCAGCAGTGAGACTCTCAGGGGACCCTACAATGAGCAGTTCTTC. Translation gives CASSETLRGPYNEQFF.

This clone turned up a few times. This sample also contains other DNA sequences that code for the same CDR3. The rearrangement links TRBV27 to TRBJ2-1, with no clear D. V lost 3 bases and J 9 bases, leaving 6 bases between the germline ends. This CDR3 is 11 amino acids long. Germline loops: CDR1 MNHEY, CDR2 SMNVEV (reference sequence). The CDR3 nucleotides read TGTGCCAGCAGTTTCGGTCTTGAGCAGTTCTTC. Residues: CASSFGLEQFF.

The chain is built from TRBV2 and TRBJ1-4, with D unclear. CDR3 length: 12 residues. Germline V gene sequence: CDR1 SNHLY, CDR2 FYNNEI. V gave up 6 bases and J gave up 5 bases, with 7 bases separating them. The CDR3 reads CASRTINEKLFF. CDR3 DNA sequence: TGTGCCAGCAGAACAATCAATGAAAAACTGTTTTTT.

The genes are TRBV7-8 and TRBJ1-1; TRBD1 agrees at 10 bases. After removal of 2 bases from V and 3 bases from J, the junction contained 6 bases not matched to a gene. The CDR3 consists of 16 residues. Germline V CDR1 and CDR2: SGHVS, FQNEAQ. CDR3 DNA: TGTGCCAGCAGCTTAACGCGCGGGACAGGGGACACTGAAGCTTTCTTT. It specifies CASSLTRGTGDTEAFF.

The chain uses TRBV9 and TRBJ1-5; D possibly corresponds to TRBD1 (6 bases). V was clipped by 4 bases and J by 8 bases, with 19 bases between them. The CDR3 runs 15 residues. Germline V gives CDR1 SGDLS, CDR2 YYNGEE. The CDR3 loop is CASSPGGAMGEPQHF. Written as DNA, the CDR3 is TGTGCCAGCAGCCCCGGGGGGGCAATGGGAGAGCCCCAGCATTTT. Variable domain in full (rest from reference TRBV9 and TRBJ1-5): DSGVTQTPKHLITATGQRVTLRCSPRSGDLSVYWYQQSLDQGLQFLIQYYNGEERAKGNILERFSAQQFPDLHSELNLSSLELGDSALYFCASSPGGAMGEPQHFGDGTRLSIL.

The chain uses TRBV6-1 and TRBJ2-5; the D gene is possibly TRBD1 (6 bases). The CDR3 runs to 14 residues. Between the trimmed V and J ends, which lost 5 bases and 7 bases, there was a span of 17 bases. The germline CDR1 and CDR2 sequences are MNHNS and SASEGT. The DNA of the CDR3 is TGTGCCAGCAGTAAGCCGCAGGAACAGGGGACCCAGTACTTC. Translated: CASSKPQEQGTQYF.

CDR3 loop: CASSFVPTGTYQETQYF. The CDR3 nucleotides are TGTGCCAGCAGCTTTGTGCCAACAGGGACTTACCAAGAGACCCAGTACTTC. This chain uses TRBV11-3 with TRBJ2-5; D possibly matches TRBD1 or TRBD2 (6 bases each). V dropped 3 bases and J dropped 0 bases, with 17 bases sitting between them. Germline V gives CDR1 SGHNT, CDR2 YENEEA. The CDR3 spans 17 residues.

The V and J genes are TRBV5-6 and TRBJ2-7; D possibly corresponds to TRBD2 (6 bases). V shed 1 base and J shed 4 bases, with 12 bases lying between them. The CDR3 is 14 amino acids. Germline assignment: CDR1 SGHDT and CDR2 YYEEEE. The CDR3 loop is CASSLLGTGYEQYF. In DNA, the CDR3 is TGTGCCAGCAGCTTGCTTGGGACTGGGTACGAGCAGTACTTC. The entire variable domain, with the rest obtained from reference TRBV5-6 and TRBJ2-7, is as follows: DAGVTQSPTHLIKTRGQQVTLRCSPKSGHDTVSWYQQALGQGPQFIFQYYEEEERQRGNFPDRFSGHQFPNYSSELNVNALLLGDSALYLCASSLLGTGYEQYFGPGTRLTVT.

The CDR3 region is CASSPPRGGTGETQYF. The CDR3 DNA sequence: TGTGCCAGCAGCCCCCCACGGGGGGGAACTGGGGAGACCCAGTACTTC. V and J are TRBV11-1 and TRBJ2-5, with 8 positions matching TRBD2. This CDR3 has 16 residues. The germline V gene has CDR1 SGHAT and CDR2 FQDESV (reference sequence). V trimming: 5 bases; J trimming: 5 bases; junction bases outside the gene matches: 13.

The chain is built from TRBV19 and TRBJ1-3; no reliable D call. The germline CDR1 and CDR2 sequences are LNHDA and SQIVND (reference sequence). The CDR3 spans 15 residues. Trimming left V 10 bases short and J 4 bases short, with 20 bases between. CDR3 bases: TGTGCCACCGCGAGACGGGGTCCGGTCGGAAACACCATATATTTT. Translation gives CATARRGPVGNTIYF. Combining the CDR3 with reference TRBV19 and TRBJ1-3 gives the whole variable domain DGGITQSPKYLFRKEGQNVTLSCEQNLNHDAMYWYRQDPGQGLRLIYYSQIVNDFQKGDIAEGYSVSREKKESFPLTVTSAQKNPTAFYLCATARRGPVGNTIYFGEGSWLTVV.

This sequence joins TRBV2 and TRBJ2-1; 8 nucleotides agree with TRBD1. Germline trimming cut 4 bases from V and 10 bases from J; bases unmatched to any gene: 9. The CDR3 extends over 14 amino acids. Germline V CDR1 and CDR2: SNHLY, FYNNEI. CDR3: CASSAGQGVLEQFF. The CDR3 nucleotides read TGTGCCAGCAGTGCTGGACAGGGAGTGTTGGAGCAGTTCTTC.

The genes are TRBV7-6 and TRBJ2-3, with 14 bases that match TRBD2. This CDR3 contains 22 residues. After removal of 0 bases from V and 0 bases from J, the junction contained 14 bases not matched to a gene. Germline CDR1 SGHVS, CDR2 FNYEAQ. CDR3 bases: TGTGCCAGCAGCTTAGCGTTACGAGGGACTAGCGGGAGAAAGGGGAGCACAGATACGCAGTATTTT. Translation gives CASSLALRGTSGRKGSTDTQYF.

This chain links TRBV25-1 with TRBJ2-3, with 9 bases that match TRBD2. After removal of 0 bases from V and 2 bases from J, the junction contained 9 bases not matched to a gene. This CDR3 spans 18 amino acids. The germline gives CDR1 MGHDK, CDR2 SYGVNS. CDR3 nucleotide sequence: TGTGCCAGCAGTGAATATTTGCGGGAGGGACTTGCCACAGATACGCAGTATTTT. It encodes CASSEYLREGLATDTQYF.

The chain joins TRBV27 to TRBJ2-2; 7 bases line up with TRBD2. V was clipped by 8 bases and J by 7 bases; unmatched bases: 10. CDR1 and CDR2 from the germline V gene are MNHEY and SMNVEV (reference sequence). The CDR3 runs to 14 residues. The CDR3 DNA is TGTGCCAGCGGGCGCGGGAGCCTGGGCGGGGAGCTGTTTTTT. Its translation is CASGRGSLGGELFF.

This rearrangement joins TRBV13 to TRBJ2-5; 8 bases agree with TRBD1. V was pared by 5 bases and J by 2 bases, with 7 bases of the junction left unmatched. Per germline, CDR1 PRHDT and CDR2 FYEKMQ (reference sequence). The CDR3 runs to 15 residues. CDR3 sequence (DNA): TGTGCCAGCAGCCACAGGACAGGGAGGCAAGAGACCCAGTACTTC. It is translated as CASSHRTGRQETQYF.

This chain links TRBV7-9 with TRBJ1-3, with 9 bases identical to TRBD1. V lost 3 bases, J lost 0 bases, and 9 bases stayed unmatched. CDR3 length equals 18 residues. In germline, CDR1 is SEHNR, CDR2 FQNEAQ (reference sequence). CDR3 DNA sequence: TGTGCCAGCAGCTTTGGTGGGCCGGGACAGGGCTCTGGAAACACCATATATTTT. Its protein is CASSFGGPGQGSGNTIYF.

The chain employs TRBV15 and TRBJ1-5; D is uncertain. The CDR3 consists of 13 residues. Germline loops: CDR1 LNHNV, CDR2 YYDKDF (reference sequence). The V end lost 3 bases, the J end lost 4 bases, and 7 bases lay between the germline ends. The CDR3 here is CATSSDKNQPQHF. CDR3 coding DNA: TGTGCCACCAGCAGCGACAAGAATCAGCCCCAGCATTTT.

J is TRBJ2-7 and V is TRBV6-5; D call uncertain. The CDR3 runs to 11 residues. The V and J ends lost 7 bases and 12 bases respectively, with 16 bases between them. From germline, CDR1 is MNHEY and CDR2 SVGAGI. The CDR3 protein is CASMFHEASYF. CDR3 in DNA: TGTGCCAGCATGTTCCACGAAGCCTCGTACTTC.

The chain links TRBV5-4 to TRBJ2-7; no definite D call. CDR1 is SGHNT, CDR2 YYREEE, per germline (reference sequence). V was cut by 0 bases and J by 6 bases, with 10 bases left in between. The CDR3 is 13 residues long. CDR3 sequence (DNA): TGTGCCAGCAGCTTGGGTGGAACCCTCGAGCAGTACTTC. Residues: CASSLGGTLEQYF. Full variable domain (outside the CDR3, taken from reference TRBV5-4 and TRBJ2-7): ETGVTQSPTHLIKTRGQQVTLRCSSQSGHNTVSWYQQALGQGPQFIFQYYREEENGRGNFPPRFSGLQFPNYSSELNVNALELDDSALYLCASSLGGTLEQYFGPGTRLTVT.

The chain employs TRBV4-3 and TRBJ1-2; TRBD1 aligns across 11 bases. Trimming at V came to 4 bases and at J to 12 bases, leaving 19 bases not matched to a gene. The CDR3 runs to 17 residues. Per the germline V gene, CDR1 is LGHNA and CDR2 is YSLEER. This CDR3 reads CASSPGTGGVVGSSHTF. The DNA of the CDR3 is TGCGCCAGCAGCCCGGGGACAGGGGGGGTCGTGGGGTCGTCCCACACCTTC.

DNA of the CDR3: TGTGCCAGCAGTCGAAGTGGAGGGAACACTGAAGCTTTCTTT. Its protein product is CASSRSGGNTEAFF. This chain uses TRBV5-5 with TRBJ1-1; D ambiguous. V was trimmed by 5 bases and J by 1 base, leaving 12 bases between them. The CDR3 has 14 amino acids. Germline CDR1 is SGHKS and CDR2 is YYEKEE (reference sequence).

The V call is TRBV4-3, the J call TRBJ2-1; TRBD2 agrees at 10 bases. The CDR3 contains 18 residues. Germline CDR1 is LGHNA and CDR2 is YSLEER. Trimming at V came to 4 bases and at J to 4 bases, leaving 13 bases not matched to a gene. The CDR3 nucleotides read TGCGCCAGCAGCCGATATGTAAAGCGGGAGGGCCGGTACAATGAGCAGTTCTTC. This encodes CASSRYVKREGRYNEQFF.

The chain has TRBV6-5 and TRBJ1-1; no reliable D call. Trimming removed 6 bases from V and 6 bases from J, with 8 bases in between. This CDR3 spans 11 amino acids. Germline V gene lookup returns CDR1 MNHEY and CDR2 SVGAGI. In DNA, the CDR3 is TGTGCCAGCAGGGCCTTCGCTGAAGCTTTCTTT. This codes for CASRAFAEAFF.

The V call is TRBV10-3, the J call TRBJ2-7; D is uncertain. Germline V lookup: CDR1 ENHRY, CDR2 SYGVKD. The CDR3 has 14 amino acids. Trimming took 3 bases from V and 4 from J, leaving 13 bases between them. DNA for the CDR3: TGTGCCATCAGTGAAGTCGTGGAGTCGTACGAGCAGTACTTC. Protein product: CAISEVVESYEQYF.